This TCR beta chain comes out of a study of blood T cells in healthy people across ages. Only a few counts were recorded for this clonotype. The trim removed 1 base at V and 1 base at J, leaving 6 bases unmatched. Germline CDR1 MNHEY, CDR2 SVGEGT. This CDR3 region has 16 residues. With a J-beta primer mix and a sample-barcoded 5' primer, a second PCR ran about 7 to 12 cycles. In TCRdb, the 5' RACE reads were re-called with MiXCR into one record per CDR3 protein. The sample records about 1.8 million distinct CDR3 sequences, around half being singletons. The source is a woman between 40 and 50 years old in good health. This chain joins TRBV6-2 or TRBV6-3 and TRBJ2-7, with 8 bases matching TRBD1. The specimen was blood. The CDR3 protein is CASSYLPGTGSYEQYF. The CDR3 region has the DNA TGTGCCAGCAGTTACTTACCCGGGACAGGATCCTACGAGCAGTACTTC.